What follows are 10 T cell receptor beta chains derived from one specimen sequenced in a study of blood T cell repertoires in COVID-19. The table came from immunoSEQ multiplex PCR; TCRdb's copy has only in-frame clones and leaves some out. The sample includes 200,000 to 250,000 clones, 75% to 85% seen only once; the top ten take approximately 7%. The sample was peripheral blood. These receptors were taken from a woman in her forties or fifties with acute or convalescent COVID-19.

The V gene is TRBV12-5, the J gene TRBJ1-1; TRBD1 might be the D (6 bases). In germline, CDR1 is LGHNT, CDR2 FRNRAP. CDR3 length: 13 residues. V was clipped by 9 bases and J by 0 bases, with 11 bases between them. CDR3 bases: TGTGCTAGCGTCAGGGGTGTGAACACTGAAGCTTTCTTT. Protein: CASVRGVNTEAFF.

The gene calls are TRBV18 and TRBJ2-1; 9 bases line up with TRBD1. The CDR3 is made up of 16 amino acids. The germline V gene encodes CDR1 KGHSH and CDR2 LQKENI. V lost 5 bases and J lost 4; bases outside the gene matches: 9. The CDR3 DNA is TGTGCCAGCTCATCGCCAGGGACAGGGTTGTACAATGAGCAGTTCTTC. Translated, it gives CASSSPGTGLYNEQFF.

The chain carries TRBV4-2 and TRBJ1-4; a possible D gene is TRBD1 (6 bases). The V end lost 5 bases, the J end lost 5 bases, and 18 bases lay between the germline ends. There are 16 residues in the CDR3. CDR1 and CDR2 (germline): LGHNA, YNFKEQ. DNA for the CDR3: TGTGCCAGCAGCACCCGGGGGGGCCAGGTCAATGAAAAACTGTTTTTT. This codes for CASSTRGGQVNEKLFF.

CDR3 bases: TGTGCCAGTAGTAAGACGGGAGGGCTTTACGAGCAGTACTTC. This codes for CASSKTGGLYEQYF. The V gene is TRBV19, the J gene TRBJ2-7; TRBD2 aligns across 8 bases. The CDR3 is 14 amino acids. J gave up 4 bases and V 4 bases, and 6 bases lay outside the gene matches. The germline CDR1 and CDR2 sequences are LNHDA and SQIVND (reference sequence).

This clone occurred a few times. The chain recombines TRBV5-1 with TRBJ2-7, with 7 bases matching TRBD1. V was pared by 3 bases and J by 0 bases, with 15 bases of the junction left unmatched. The CDR3 consists of 18 residues. CDR1 is SGHRS, CDR2 YFSETQ, per germline. CDR3 protein: CASSYSPSGTESSYEQYF. CDR3 DNA: TGCGCCAGCAGCTACTCCCCCTCCGGGACAGAGAGCTCCTACGAGCAGTACTTC.

The chain has TRBV6-5 and TRBJ2-5; D perhaps matches TRBD1 (6 bases). Germline CDR1 reads MNHEY; CDR2 reads SVGAGI. V lost 8 bases, J lost 8 bases, and 15 bases lay in between. The CDR3 contains 12 residues. CDR3 in DNA: TGTGCCAGCGCAGACAGGCGAGCAACCCAGTACTTC. Translation: CASADRRATQYF.

This CDR3 reads CARGRASYNSPLHF. The CDR3 DNA is TGTGCCAGGGGGAGGGCCTCCTATAATTCACCCCTCCACTTT. The chain combines TRBV19 with TRBJ1-6, with D hard to call. The CDR3 spans 14 residues. V shed 9 bases and J shed 0 bases, with 9 bases lying between them. Per the germline V gene, CDR1 is LNHDA and CDR2 is SQIVND (reference sequence).

The chain combines TRBV7-8 with TRBJ1-1; D is possibly TRBD1 (5 bases). With 0 bases removed from V and 6 bases from J, the gap between germline ends came to 11 bases. This CDR3 spans 14 amino acids. Germline V gene sequence: CDR1 SGHVS, CDR2 FQNEAQ. Here the CDR3 reads CASSLAQGNSEAFF. The CDR3 DNA sequence: TGTGCCAGCAGCTTAGCTCAGGGTAACTCTGAAGCTTTCTTT.

Here the CDR3 reads CASALAASPSSYNEQFF. The CDR3 DNA is TGTGCCAGCGCCTTAGCGGCTAGCCCCAGCTCCTACAATGAGCAGTTCTTC. This chain connects TRBV11-2 to TRBJ2-1; D might be TRBD2 (6 bases). Germline V CDR1 and CDR2: SGHAT, FQNNGV. The CDR3 has 17 residues. V was cut by 8 bases and J by 0 bases, with 20 bases left in between.

The chain is built from TRBV6-5 and TRBJ2-7; TRBD2 agrees at 9 bases. CDR1 and CDR2 from the germline V gene are MNHEY and SVGAGI. This CDR3 has 12 amino acids. The J segment lost 6 bases and the V segment lost 11 bases, leaving 8 bases of the junction unmatched. The CDR3 bases are TGTGCCGCAGCGGGAGGTGGGGCCGAGCAGTACTTC. It yields the protein CAAAGGGAEQYF.